Listed below are T cell receptor beta chains from one sample, sequenced in a study of T cells in Graves' hyperthyroidism and ophthalmopathy. TCRdb re-called the multiplex PCR reads with MiXCR, one entry per CDR3 protein. The sample lists more than 650,000 distinct CDR3 sequences, about 15% seen once, with roughly 10% in the top ten. Sequenced: blood. These receptors were obtained from a young woman with Graves' hyperthyroidism. Each CDR3 is given with its conserved first and last residue. Fields, in order: clone size, J gene, V gene, D gene, CDR3 protein, CDR3 DNA. D genes are given only for firm matches. Rows give clone size only sometimes, using once, few, many, or a class for an expanded clone.

-,TRBJ1-3,TRBV18,-,CASSPSAGITGNTTYF,TGTGCCAGCTCACCATCCGCCGGGATCACTGGAAACACCACATATTTT
-,TRBJ2-5,TRBV6-1,TRBD1,CASPIPGQSLLQYF,TGTGCCAGCCCAATACCGGGACAGTCCCTCCTTCAGTACTTC
many,TRBJ1-2,TRBV6-6,-,CASSYSTATTNYGYTF,TGTGCCAGCAGTTACTCGACAGCAACCACTAACTATGGCTACACCTTC
few,TRBJ2-1,TRBV29-1,TRBD2,CSGAGLAHNEQFF,TGCAGCGGAGCGGGACTAGCCCACAATGAGCAGTTCTTC
few,TRBJ2-7,TRBV20-1,TRBD2,CSARGAGGGEQYF,TGCAGTGCTAGAGGCGCGGGAGGGGGCGAGCAGTACTTC
-,TRBJ2-3,TRBV2,TRBD2,CAGGGADTQYF,TGTGCCGGCGGGGGTGCAGATACGCAGTATTTT
-,TRBJ2-2,TRBV5-5,-,CASRWGSEGLGGELFF,TGTGCCAGCAGATGGGGGTCGGAGGGTTTAGGCGGGGAGCTGTTTTTT
-,TRBJ2-2,TRBV6-1,TRBD2,CASSYPPPAGGDTGELFF,TGTGCCAGCAGTTACCCCCCCCCCGCGGGAGGTGACACCGGGGAGCTGTTTTTT
few,TRBJ2-4,TRBV5-1,-,CASSSNQGNIQYF,TGCGCCAGCAGCTCCAACCAGGGAAACATTCAGTACTTC
-,TRBJ2-1,TRBV7-2,-,CASSLGGTFGNEQFF,TGTGCCAGCAGCTTAGGTGGGACCTTTGGGAATGAGCAGTTCTTC
few,TRBJ2-7,TRBV4-1,-,CASSQEAGLLGEQYF,TGCGCCAGCAGCCAAGAGGCAGGACTCCTTGGCGAGCAGTACTTC
many,TRBJ1-5,TRBV30,-,CAWTPNSNQPQHF,TGTGCCTGGACCCCAAACAGTAATCAGCCCCAGCATTTT
many,TRBJ2-3,TRBV2,TRBD1,CASACGDREYDTQYF,TGTGCCAGCGCATGCGGAGACAGGGAGTATGATACGCAGTATTTT
-,TRBJ2-4,TRBV5-6,TRBD1,CASSSTIQGVSKNIQYF,TGTGCCAGCAGCTCGACGATACAGGGGGTCTCCAAAAACATTCAGTACTTC
-,TRBJ1-1,TRBV2,TRBD1,CASKTGEAFF,TGTGCCAGCAAGACAGGGGAAGCTTTCTTT
-,TRBJ1-2,TRBV4-1,TRBD1,CASSQVVRQGNHGYTF,TGCGCCAGCAGCCAAGTAGTGAGACAGGGGAACCATGGCTACACCTTC
-,TRBJ2-7,TRBV20-1,-,CSAVAGGEQYF,TGCAGTGCTGTAGCAGGGGGGGAGCAGTACTTC
-,TRBJ2-7,TRBV7-9,-,CASSASTGHSYEQYF,TGTGCCAGCAGCGCGTCTACAGGGCACTCCTACGAGCAGTACTTC
few,TRBJ1-4,TRBV2,-,CASRGSNEKLFF,TGTGCCAGCAGAGGGTCTAATGAAAAACTGTTTTTT
-,TRBJ2-7,TRBV7-9,-,CASSPPGTSFVYEQYF,TGTGCCAGCAGCCCACCAGGCACTAGTTTCGTATACGAGCAGTACTTC
-,TRBJ1-5,TRBV6-1,-,CASSVEVYQPQHF,TGTGCCAGCAGTGTGGAGGTTTATCAGCCCCAGCATTTT
many,TRBJ2-2,TRBV7-9,TRBD2,CASSQAGLAGTSGGELFF,TGTGCCAGCAGCCAGGCGGGGTTAGCGGGAACTTCCGGTGGGGAGCTGTTTTTT
many,TRBJ2-7,TRBV18,-,CASSPWGRLYEQYF,TGTGCCAGCTCACCATGGGGACGGCTCTACGAGCAGTACTTC
-,TRBJ1-2,TRBV7-3,-,CASSHPKEGENNGGYTF,TGCGCCAGCAGCCACCCGAAGGAGGGGGAAAACAATGGTGGCTACACCTTC
few,TRBJ1-2,TRBV20-1,TRBD1,CSAKTGNYGYTF,TGCAGTGCTAAGACAGGGAACTATGGCTACACCTTC
-,TRBJ1-2,TRBV7-3,TRBD1,CASSLRTGGHYEGYTF,TGTGCCAGCAGCTTACGGACAGGGGGGCATTACGAGGGCTACACCTTC
-,TRBJ2-1,TRBV20-1,-,CSAIVGYEQFF,TGCAGTGCTATTGTGGGCTATGAGCAGTTCTTC
once,TRBJ2-2,TRBV7-9,-,CASSLVAVANTGELFF,TGTGCCAGCAGCCTAGTAGCAGTCGCGAACACCGGGGAGCTGTTTTTT
-,TRBJ2-3,TRBV5-1,TRBD2,CASSLASGSSKDTQYF,TGCGCCAGCAGCTTGGCCAGCGGGAGCTCGAAAGATACGCAGTATTTT
-,TRBJ2-3,TRBV20-1,-,CSARVTGLNTDTQYF,TGCAGTGCTAGAGTGACCGGACTAAACACAGATACGCAGTATTTT
once,TRBJ2-5,TRBV5-1,-,CASSTGWETQYF,TGCGCCAGCAGCACTGGGTGGGAGACCCAGTACTTC
few,TRBJ2-7,TRBV28,TRBD1,CAIEDRVTYEQYF,TGTGCCATCGAAGACAGGGTTACCTACGAGCAGTACTTC
once,TRBJ1-2,TRBV20-1,TRBD1,CSASGGDREYGYTF,TGCAGTGCTAGTGGGGGGGACAGGGAGTATGGCTACACCTTC
-,TRBJ2-3,TRBV2,-,CATTGTERDTQYF,TGTGCCACCACCGGGACCGAAAGGGATACGCAGTATTTT
few,TRBJ2-1,TRBV11-3,-,CASSLGETSYNEQFF,TGTGCCAGCAGCTTAGGGGAGACCTCCTACAATGAGCAGTTCTTC
many,TRBJ1-1,TRBV10-3,-,CAISEAGVGMNTEAFF,TGTGCCATCAGTGAGGCAGGGGTGGGCATGAACACTGAAGCTTTCTTT
-,TRBJ2-5,TRBV29-1,-,CSVQQVIKETQYF,TGCAGCGTCCAACAGGTTATTAAAGAGACCCAGTACTTC
-,TRBJ2-7,TRBV7-9,-,CASSSKQGRLYEQYF,TGTGCCAGCAGCTCAAAACAGGGAAGACTCTACGAGCAGTACTTC
few,TRBJ1-1,TRBV5-1,-,CASSLLGGKTEAFF,TGCGCCAGCAGCTTGTTAGGCGGGAAGACTGAAGCTTTCTTT
many,TRBJ2-1,TRBV11-2,-,CASSSYAGPYNEQFF,TGTGCCAGCAGCTCGTATGCCGGCCCCTACAATGAGCAGTTCTTC
few,TRBJ2-7,TRBV12-3/TRBV12-4,TRBD1,CASSPPKGMGTGVSEQYF,TGTGCCAGCTCACCACCTAAGGGGATGGGGACAGGGGTCTCCGAGCAGTACTTC
-,TRBJ2-5,TRBV7-6,TRBD1,CASSLLESGTGQETQYF,TGTGCCAGCAGCTTATTGGAGTCCGGGACAGGACAAGAGACCCAGTACTTC
-,TRBJ2-7,TRBV5-1,TRBD2,CASRRTSGVYEQYF,TGCGCCAGCCGACGGACTAGCGGGGTATACGAGCAGTACTTC
few,TRBJ1-2,TRBV6-2/TRBV6-3,-,CASNPHGGSDYGYTF,TGTGCCAGCAATCCGCACGGGGGGTCGGACTATGGCTACACCTTC
many,TRBJ2-7,TRBV27,TRBD1,CASNSGQGLSYEQYF,TGTGCCAGCAACTCGGGACAGGGCCTCTCCTACGAGCAGTACTTC
-,TRBJ2-7,TRBV5-5,TRBD1,CASSFGDRDEQYF,TGTGCCAGCAGCTTTGGGGACAGGGACGAGCAGTACTTC
-,TRBJ2-3,TRBV29-1,TRBD1,CSASIAGQVSGQYF,TGCAGCGCTTCGATCGCGGGACAGGTCTCCGGGCAGTATTTT
many,TRBJ1-1,TRBV20-1,-,CSAREMGKRVAFF,TGCAGTGCTAGAGAGATGGGGAAAAGGGTAGCTTTCTTT
-,TRBJ1-1,TRBV24-1,TRBD1,CATSETSRTGTFF,TGTGCCACCAGTGAAACTTCCAGGACAGGTACTTTCTTT
many,TRBJ1-2,TRBV29-1,-,CSVLPGAAYGYTF,TGCAGCGTTTTACCAGGGGCTGCCTATGGCTACACCTTC
few,TRBJ2-3,TRBV9,-,CASEQGGSSTDTQYF,TGTGCCAGTGAACAAGGGGGATCTAGCACAGATACGCAGTATTTT
-,TRBJ2-7,TRBV20-1,-,CSAKRDNYEQYF,TGCAGTGCTAAGAGGGATAACTACGAGCAGTACTTC
many,TRBJ2-3,TRBV7-2,-,CASSLDGRAQYF,TGTGCCAGCAGCTTAGACGGGAGAGCGCAGTATTTT
-,TRBJ2-7,TRBV10-2,-,CATKEFPSSYEQYF,TGCGCCACCAAGGAATTTCCTTCCTCCTACGAGCAGTACTTC
many,TRBJ2-1,TRBV7-9,-,CASSPQGQLSYNEQFF,TGTGCCAGCAGCCCACAGGGTCAACTATCCTACAATGAGCAGTTCTTC
-,TRBJ2-4,TRBV4-2,TRBD1,CASSQAGQGRSSSKNIQYF,TGTGCCAGCAGCCAAGCGGGACAGGGGAGGAGCTCGTCCAAAAACATTCAGTACTTC
few,TRBJ2-3,TRBV7-9,-,CASSPVVGYF,TGTGCCAGCAGCCCAGTAGTTGGGTATTTT
-,TRBJ1-2,TRBV20-1,-,CSARDPGQLLGANYGYTF,TGCAGTGCTAGAGACCCCGGGCAGCTTCTCGGAGCTAACTATGGCTACACCTTC
-,TRBJ2-3,TRBV30,-,CAWSPPTGFGDTQYF,TGTGCCTGGAGTCCACCAACAGGGTTCGGTGATACGCAGTATTTT
many,TRBJ2-3,TRBV20-1,-,CSAVTGTDTQYF,TGCAGTGCCGTGACAGGCACAGATACGCAGTATTTT